The present entry profiles one T cell receptor beta chain with its context. Its specificity is not known. Mismatch with germline at one junction end may stem from a read error. The CDR3 runs to 17 residues. CDR1 and CDR2 (germline): SGHKS, YYEKEE (reference sequence). The sample comes from a study of cytomegalovirus exposure and HLA in healthy donors. The PCR contained 60 Vbeta and 13 Jbeta primers. In the original analysis: Later work found around 80 million unique TCR beta chains, with 9.5 million to 14 million shared. Produced via immunoSEQ multiplex PCR; TCRdb's table is partial and in-frame only. That table gives V, J and clone size, and the DNA gave D and trimming. The sample lists 100,000 to 150,000 clones; 75% to 85% were seen once. It was healthy bone marrow donors who served as donors. Study-wide findings and caveats: TCR association rates varied by HLA locus in a later analysis, with DRB1 highest and HLA-C lowest. The authors excluded some V segments, including TRBV6-2 and TRBV6-3, as indistinguishable.

V usage is TRBV5-5 and J usage is TRBJ1-2; a weak D match, TRBD1 (5 bases). Sequenced material: PBMCs. This TCR derives from a man aged 50 to 60 in good health and CMV-seronegative. In nucleotides, the CDR3 is TGTGCCAGCAGATTGGGAGTAGGCAGGGCCCTCGGCTATGGCTACACCTTC. Amino acid sequence: CASRLGVGRALGYGYTF.